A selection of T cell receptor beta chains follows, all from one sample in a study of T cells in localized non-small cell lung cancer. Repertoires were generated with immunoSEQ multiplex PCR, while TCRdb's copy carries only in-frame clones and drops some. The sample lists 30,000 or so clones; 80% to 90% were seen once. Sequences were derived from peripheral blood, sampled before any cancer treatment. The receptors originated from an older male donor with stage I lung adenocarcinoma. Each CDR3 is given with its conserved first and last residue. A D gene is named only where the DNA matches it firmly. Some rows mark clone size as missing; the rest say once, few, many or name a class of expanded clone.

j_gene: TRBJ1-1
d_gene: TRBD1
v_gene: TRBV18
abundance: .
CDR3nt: TGTGCCAGCTCACCACTAGGGACAGGGATGAACACTGAAGCTTTCTTT
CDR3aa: CASSPLGTGMNTEAFF

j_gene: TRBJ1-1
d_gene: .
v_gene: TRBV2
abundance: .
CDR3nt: TGTGCCAGCAGGGTTTCCCCTGTGATGAACACTGAAGCTTTCTTT
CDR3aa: CASRVSPVMNTEAFF

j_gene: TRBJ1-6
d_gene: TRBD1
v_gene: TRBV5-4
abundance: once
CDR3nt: TGTGCCAGCGGACAGGGTGGCGATAATTCACCCCTCCACTTT
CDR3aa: CASGQGGDNSPLHF

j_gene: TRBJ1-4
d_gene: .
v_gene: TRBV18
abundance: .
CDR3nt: TGTGCCAGCTCACCTTATAATGAAAAACTGTTTTTT
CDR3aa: CASSPYNEKLFF

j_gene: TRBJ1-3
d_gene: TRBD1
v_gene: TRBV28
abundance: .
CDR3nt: TGTGCCAGCAGACAGGGGTCTGGAAACACCATATATTTT
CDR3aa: CASRQGSGNTIYF

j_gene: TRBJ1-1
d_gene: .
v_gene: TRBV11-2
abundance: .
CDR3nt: TGTGCCAGCAGCTTAGTAGGCAGGAGGAGAACTGAAGCTTTCTTT
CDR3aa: CASSLVGRRRTEAFF

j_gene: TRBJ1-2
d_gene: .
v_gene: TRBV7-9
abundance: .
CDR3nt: TGTGCCAGCAGCCCAGGGACGGGCCTCTATGGCTACACCTTC
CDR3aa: CASSPGTGLYGYTF

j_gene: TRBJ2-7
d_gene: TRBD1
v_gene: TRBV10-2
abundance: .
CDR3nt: TGCGCCAGCGGACAGGGGGCCGCCGAGCAGTACTTC
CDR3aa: CASGQGAAEQYF

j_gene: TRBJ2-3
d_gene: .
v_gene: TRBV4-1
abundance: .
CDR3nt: TGCGCCAGCAGCCAAGATTTAACCGGGGGAACACTTACGCAGTATTTT
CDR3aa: CASSQDLTGGTLTQYF

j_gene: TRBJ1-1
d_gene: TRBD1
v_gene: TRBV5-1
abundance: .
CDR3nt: TGCGCCAGCAGCATTGATGGGACAGGGGGCACGATGAACACTGAAGCTTTCTTT
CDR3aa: CASSIDGTGGTMNTEAFF

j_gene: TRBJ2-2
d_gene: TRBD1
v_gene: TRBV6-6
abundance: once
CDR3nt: TGTGCCAGCAGACCGGGACAGGGGATAGGGGCCGGGGAGCTGTTTTTT
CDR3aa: CASRPGQGIGAGELFF

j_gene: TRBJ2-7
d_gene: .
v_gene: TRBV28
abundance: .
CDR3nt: TGTGCCAGCTGTCAAATCGTGAGTGAGGAGCAGTACTTC
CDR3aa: CASCQIVSEEQYF

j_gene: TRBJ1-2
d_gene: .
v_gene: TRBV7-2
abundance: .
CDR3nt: TGTGCCAGCAGCCCCCAGGAGCAATCGGGCTACACCTTC
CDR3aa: CASSPQEQSGYTF

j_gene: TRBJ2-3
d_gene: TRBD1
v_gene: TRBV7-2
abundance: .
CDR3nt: TGTGCCAGCAGCCCTAAGGGGGCCCAAGATACGCAGTATTTT
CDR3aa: CASSPKGAQDTQYF

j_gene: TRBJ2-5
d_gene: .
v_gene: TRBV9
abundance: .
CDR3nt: TGTGCCAGCAGCGTAGCTCGGGGCAAGAAAGAGACCCAGTACTTC
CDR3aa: CASSVARGKKETQYF

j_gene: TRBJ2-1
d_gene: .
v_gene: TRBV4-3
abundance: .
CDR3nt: TGCGCCAGCAGCCAAGACAGGAGGGGTGAGCAGTTCTTC
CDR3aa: CASSQDRRGEQFF

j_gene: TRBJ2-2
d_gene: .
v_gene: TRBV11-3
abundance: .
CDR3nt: TGTGCCAGCAGCTTTGGGACGGTGAACACCGGGGAGCTGTTTTTT
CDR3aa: CASSFGTVNTGELFF

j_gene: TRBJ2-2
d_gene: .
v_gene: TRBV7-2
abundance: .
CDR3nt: TGTGCCAGCAGCTTAGATTGGCTAGCGGGGGAGCTGTTTTTT
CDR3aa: CASSLDWLAGELFF

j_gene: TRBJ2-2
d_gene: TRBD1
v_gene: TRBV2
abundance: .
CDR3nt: TGTGCCAGCAGACAGGGGGCAGGCGGGGAGCTGTTTTTT
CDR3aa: CASRQGAGGELFF

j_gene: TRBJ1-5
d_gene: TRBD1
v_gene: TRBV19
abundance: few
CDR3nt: TGTGCCACCAAAGACAGGGGGGGTCAGCCCCAGCATTTT
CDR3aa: CATKDRGGQPQHF

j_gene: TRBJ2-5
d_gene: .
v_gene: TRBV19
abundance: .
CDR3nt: TGTGCCAGTAGTTCACAGGGGAGGGAGACCCAGTACTTC
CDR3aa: CASSSQGRETQYF

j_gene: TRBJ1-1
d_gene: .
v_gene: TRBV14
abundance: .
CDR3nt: TGTGCCAGCAGCCCCCGACAGTGGAACACTGAAGCTTTCTTT
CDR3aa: CASSPRQWNTEAFF

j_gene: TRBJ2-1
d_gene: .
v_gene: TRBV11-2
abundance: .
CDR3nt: TGTGCCAGCAGCTTTCGATCGGGCCCCAATGAGCAGTTCTTC
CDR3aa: CASSFRSGPNEQFF

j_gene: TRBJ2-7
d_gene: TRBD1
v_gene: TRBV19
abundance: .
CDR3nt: TGTGCCAGTAGTAGAACAGGGGGCTTAGTCGAGCAGTACTTC
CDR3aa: CASSRTGGLVEQYF

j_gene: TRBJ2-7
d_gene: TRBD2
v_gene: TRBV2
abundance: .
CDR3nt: TGTGCCAGCAATGGGGGGGGGAACCAGCAGTACTTC
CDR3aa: CASNGGGNQQYF

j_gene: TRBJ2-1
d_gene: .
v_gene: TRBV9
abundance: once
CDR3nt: TGTGCCAGCAGCGTAGACGGTAACTCCTACAATGAGCAGTTCTTC
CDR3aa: CASSVDGNSYNEQFF

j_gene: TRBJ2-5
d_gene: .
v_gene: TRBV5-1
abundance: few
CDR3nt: TGCGCCAGCAGCTCCGGTGGAGGGTCCGGGGGGCTTCAAGAGACCCAGTACTTC
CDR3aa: CASSSGGGSGGLQETQYF

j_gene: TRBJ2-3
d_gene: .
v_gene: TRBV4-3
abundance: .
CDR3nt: TGCGCCAGCAGCCAAGACCGGTGGGGGACAGATACGCAGTATTTT
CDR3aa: CASSQDRWGTDTQYF

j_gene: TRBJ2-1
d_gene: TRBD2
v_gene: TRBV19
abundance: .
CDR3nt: TGTGCCAGTAGTAGGGGACTAGCGGGCGGTAGCTCCTACAATGAGCAGTTCTTC
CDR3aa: CASSRGLAGGSSYNEQFF

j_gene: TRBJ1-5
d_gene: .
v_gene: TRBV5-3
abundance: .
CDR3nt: TGTGCCAGAAGCTTGAGGTCTGATGGCAATCAGCCCCAGCATTTT
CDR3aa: CARSLRSDGNQPQHF

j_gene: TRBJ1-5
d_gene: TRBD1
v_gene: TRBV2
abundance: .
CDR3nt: TGTGCCAGCAATAAAGGACAGGGGACGAGCAATCAGCCCCAGCATTTT
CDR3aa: CASNKGQGTSNQPQHF

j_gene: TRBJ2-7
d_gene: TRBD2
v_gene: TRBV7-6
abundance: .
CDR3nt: TGTGCCAGCAGCTCGGGAGGGGTCCTAAGAGAGCAGTACTTC
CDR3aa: CASSSGGVLREQYF

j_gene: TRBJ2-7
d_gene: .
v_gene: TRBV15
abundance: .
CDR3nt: TGTGCCACCAGCATCACGGGGCCCTCCTACGAGCAGTACTTC
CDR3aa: CATSITGPSYEQYF

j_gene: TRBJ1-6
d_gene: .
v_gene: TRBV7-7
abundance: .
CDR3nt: TGTGCCAGCAGCCTAAACGACAGAGCACCCCTCCACTTT
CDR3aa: CASSLNDRAPLHF

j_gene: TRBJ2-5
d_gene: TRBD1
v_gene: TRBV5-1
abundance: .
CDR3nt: TGCGCCAGCAGCATCGGACAGGGGGCAGAGACCCAGTACTTC
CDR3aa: CASSIGQGAETQYF

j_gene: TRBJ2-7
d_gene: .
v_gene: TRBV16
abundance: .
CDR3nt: TGTGCCAGCGGAAGGACGGTATCCTACGAGCAGTACTTC
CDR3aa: CASGRTVSYEQYF

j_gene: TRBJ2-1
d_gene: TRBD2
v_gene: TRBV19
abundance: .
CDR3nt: TGTGCCAGTAAGAAGACTAGCGACTACAATGAGCAGTTCTTC
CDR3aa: CASKKTSDYNEQFF

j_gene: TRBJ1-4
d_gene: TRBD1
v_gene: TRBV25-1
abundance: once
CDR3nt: TGTGCCAGCAGTGACCCAGACAGGGGGTGGCCTAATGAAAAACTGTTTTTT
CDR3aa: CASSDPDRGWPNEKLFF

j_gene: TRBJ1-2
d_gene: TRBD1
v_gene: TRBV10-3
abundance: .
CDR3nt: TGTGCCACTTTACTTTCCGACAGGGAGAATGGCTACACCTTC
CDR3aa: CATLLSDRENGYTF

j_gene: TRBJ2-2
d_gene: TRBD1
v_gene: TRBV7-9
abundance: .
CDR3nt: TGTGCCAGTCCATCGGACAGGACGAACACCGGGGAGCTGTTTTTT
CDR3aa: CASPSDRTNTGELFF

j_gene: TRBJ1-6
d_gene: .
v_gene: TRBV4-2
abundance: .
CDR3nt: TGTGCCAGCAGCCCAGGCGAGGGTTCACCCCTCCACTTT
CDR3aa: CASSPGEGSPLHF

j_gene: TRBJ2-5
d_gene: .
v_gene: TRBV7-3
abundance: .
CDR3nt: TGTGCCAGCAGCTCTCGACTAGAAGAGACCCAGTACTTC
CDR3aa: CASSSRLEETQYF

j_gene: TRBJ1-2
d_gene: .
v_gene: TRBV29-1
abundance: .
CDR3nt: TGCAGCGTTGAGCAGGGAAGTTATGGCTACACCTTC
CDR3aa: CSVEQGSYGYTF

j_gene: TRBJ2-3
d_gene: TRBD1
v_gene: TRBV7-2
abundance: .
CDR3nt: TGTGCCAGCAGCATAGGACAGGTGCCAGATACGCAGTATTTT
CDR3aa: CASSIGQVPDTQYF

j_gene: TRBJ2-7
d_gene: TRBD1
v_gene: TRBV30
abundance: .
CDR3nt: TGTGCCTGGGCGGACAGGGGTGGGTACGAGCAGTACTTC
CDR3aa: CAWADRGGYEQYF

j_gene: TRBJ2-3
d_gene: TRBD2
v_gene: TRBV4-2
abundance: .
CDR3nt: TGTGCCAGCAGCCAAGTCCCCGGGAGGAGTGGAGATACGCAGTATTTT
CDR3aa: CASSQVPGRSGDTQYF

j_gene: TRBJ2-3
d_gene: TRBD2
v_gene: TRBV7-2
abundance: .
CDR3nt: TGTGCCAGCATTCTTGCTAGCGGAACAGATACGCAGTATTTT
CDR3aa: CASILASGTDTQYF

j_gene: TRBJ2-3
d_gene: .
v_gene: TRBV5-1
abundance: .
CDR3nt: TGCGCCAGCAGCTTGGACATTGGCACAGATACGCAGTATTTT
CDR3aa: CASSLDIGTDTQYF

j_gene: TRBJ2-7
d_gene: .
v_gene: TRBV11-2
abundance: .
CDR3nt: TGTGCCAGCAGCTTATACTCCTACGAGCAGTACTTC
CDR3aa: CASSLYSYEQYF

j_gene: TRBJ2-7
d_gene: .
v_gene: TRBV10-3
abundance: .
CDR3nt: TGTGCCATCAGGGAAGACACCTCCTCCTACGAGCAGTACTTC
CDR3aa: CAIREDTSSYEQYF

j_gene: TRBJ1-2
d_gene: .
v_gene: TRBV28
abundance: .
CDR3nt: TGTGCCATCAATTTCAGGGACGGCTACACCTTC
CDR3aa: CAINFRDGYTF

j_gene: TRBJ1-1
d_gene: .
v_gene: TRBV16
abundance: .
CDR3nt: TGTGCCAGCAGGACAATAAACACTGAAGCTTTCTTT
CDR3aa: CASRTINTEAFF